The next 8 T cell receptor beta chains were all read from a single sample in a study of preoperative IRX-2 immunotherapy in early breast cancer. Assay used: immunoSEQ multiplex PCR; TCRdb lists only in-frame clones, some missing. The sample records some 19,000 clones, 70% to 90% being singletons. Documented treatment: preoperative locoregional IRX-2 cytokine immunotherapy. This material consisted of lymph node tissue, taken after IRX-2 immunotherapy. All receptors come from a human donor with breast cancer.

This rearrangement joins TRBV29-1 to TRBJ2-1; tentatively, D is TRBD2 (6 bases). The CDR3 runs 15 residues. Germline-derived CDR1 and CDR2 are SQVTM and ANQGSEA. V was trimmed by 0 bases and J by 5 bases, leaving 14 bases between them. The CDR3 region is CSVEDFRERNNEQFF. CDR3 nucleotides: TGCAGCGTTGAAGATTTCCGGGAGAGAAACAATGAGCAGTTCTTC.

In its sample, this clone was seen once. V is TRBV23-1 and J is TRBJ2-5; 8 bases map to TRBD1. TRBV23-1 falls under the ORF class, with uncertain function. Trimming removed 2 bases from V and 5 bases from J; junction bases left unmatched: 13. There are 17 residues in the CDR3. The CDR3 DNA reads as TGCGCCAGCAGTCAACCCATCAACTTGGACAGGGCGGAGACCCAGTACTTC. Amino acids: CASSQPINLDRAETQYF.

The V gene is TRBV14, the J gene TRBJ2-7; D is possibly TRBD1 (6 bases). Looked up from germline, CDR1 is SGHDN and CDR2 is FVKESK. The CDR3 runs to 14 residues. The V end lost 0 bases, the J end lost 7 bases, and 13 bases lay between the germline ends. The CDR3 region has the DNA TGTGCCAGCAGCCAAGAGGTCAGGGGAAGTGAGCAGTACTTC. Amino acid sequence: CASSQEVRGSEQYF.

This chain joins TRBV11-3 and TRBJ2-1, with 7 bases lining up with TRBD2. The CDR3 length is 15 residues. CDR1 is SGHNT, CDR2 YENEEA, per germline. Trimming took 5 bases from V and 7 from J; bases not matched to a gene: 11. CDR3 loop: CASSLGLERLNEQFF. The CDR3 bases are TGTGCCAGCAGCCTAGGACTAGAACGCCTGAATGAGCAGTTCTTC.

The CDR3 here is CASRTSGETQYF. In DNA, the CDR3 is TGCGCCAGCAGGACTAGCGGTGAGACCCAGTACTTC. The chain recombines TRBV10-2 with TRBJ2-5, with 9 bases lining up with TRBD2. Germline V gene lookup returns CDR1 WSHSY and CDR2 SAAADI. This CDR3 has 12 amino acids. The junction had 1 base not matched to a gene; V was cut back by 6 bases and J by 5 bases.

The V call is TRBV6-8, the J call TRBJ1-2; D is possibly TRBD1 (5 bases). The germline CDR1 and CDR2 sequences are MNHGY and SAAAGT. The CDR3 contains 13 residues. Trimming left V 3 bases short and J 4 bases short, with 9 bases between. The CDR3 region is CASSYGGSYGYTF. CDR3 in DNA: TGTGCCAGCAGTTATGGGGGATCCTATGGCTACACCTTC.

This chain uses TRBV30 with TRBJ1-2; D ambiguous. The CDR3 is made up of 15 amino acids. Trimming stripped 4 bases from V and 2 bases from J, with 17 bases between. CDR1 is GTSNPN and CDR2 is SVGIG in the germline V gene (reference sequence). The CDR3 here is CAWIPLGVKNYGYTF. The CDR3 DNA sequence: TGTGCCTGGATCCCCCTGGGAGTTAAAAACTATGGCTACACCTTC.

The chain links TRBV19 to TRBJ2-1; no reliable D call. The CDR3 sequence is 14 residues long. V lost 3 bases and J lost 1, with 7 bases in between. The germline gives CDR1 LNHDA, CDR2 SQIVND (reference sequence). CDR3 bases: TGTGCCAGTAGTATCACAGAATCCTACAATGAGCAGTTCTTC. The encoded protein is CASSITESYNEQFF.